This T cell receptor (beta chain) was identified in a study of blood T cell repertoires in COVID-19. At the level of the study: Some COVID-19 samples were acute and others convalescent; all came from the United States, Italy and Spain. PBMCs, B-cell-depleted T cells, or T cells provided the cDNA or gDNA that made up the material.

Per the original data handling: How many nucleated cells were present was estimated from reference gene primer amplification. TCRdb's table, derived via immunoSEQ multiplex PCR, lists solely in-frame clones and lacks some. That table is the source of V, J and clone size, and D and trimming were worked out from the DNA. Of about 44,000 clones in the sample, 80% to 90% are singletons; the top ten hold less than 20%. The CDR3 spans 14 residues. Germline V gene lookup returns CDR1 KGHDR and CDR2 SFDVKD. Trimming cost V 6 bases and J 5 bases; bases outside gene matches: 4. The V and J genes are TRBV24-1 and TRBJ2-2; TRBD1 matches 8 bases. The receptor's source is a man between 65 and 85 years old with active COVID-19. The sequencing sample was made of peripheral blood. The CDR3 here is CATSRTGRTGELFF. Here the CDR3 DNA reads TGTGCCACCAGTAGGACAGGGAGAACCGGGGAGCTGTTTTTT.